The 16 T cell receptor beta chains listed next were all sequenced from one sample in a study of post-analysis software for immune sequencing data. Prepared TCR beta cDNA libraries contained unique molecular identifiers. Via MiXCR, TCRdb re-called the PCR reads, giving one row per CDR3 protein. The sample carries roughly 570,000 distinct CDR3 sequences, under 40% recorded once. These receptors' targets are unknown. Notes on the study in general: A handful of TRBV segments appeared more often in patients than in controls, and TRBV5-6, TRBV5-1 and TRBV20-1 were among these.

The source material was blood. The receptors come from a girl younger than 18 with multiple sclerosis.

The gene calls are TRBV7-8 and TRBJ2-7, with D perhaps TRBD1 or TRBD2 (6 bases each). The CDR3 sequence is 16 residues long. Per germline, CDR1 SGHVS and CDR2 FQNEAQ. V was trimmed by 1 base and J by 4 bases, leaving 17 bases between them. The chain's CDR3 is CASSLDRGQGLYEQYF. CDR3 coding DNA: TGTGCCAGCAGCTTAGATCGGGGGCAGGGGTTATACGAGCAGTACTTC.

This clonotype has just a few counts. The chain couples TRBV20-1 to TRBJ2-3, with D unresolved. The germline V and J ends were trimmed by 5 bases and 2 bases, with 11 bases remaining between them. Germline CDR1 DFQATT, CDR2 SNEGSKA (reference sequence). The CDR3 loop spans 13 amino acids. The CDR3: CSAYYTDTDTQYF. For the CDR3, the DNA is TGCAGTGCTTACTACACGGACACAGATACGCAGTATTTT.

V is TRBV12-3 or TRBV12-4 and J is TRBJ2-7; either TRBD1 or TRBD2 may supply D (6 bases each). The CDR3 sequence is 12 residues long. V lost 3 bases and J lost 7, with 10 bases in between. CDR3: CASSFWGAEQYF. The CDR3, as DNA: TGTGCCAGCAGTTTTTGGGGGGCGGAGCAGTACTTC.

The rearrangement uses TRBV7-3 and TRBJ2-3; perhaps D is TRBD1 or TRBD2 (5 bases each). This CDR3 comprises 16 residues. From germline, CDR1 is SGHTA and CDR2 FQGTGA. With 3 bases removed from V and 0 bases from J, the gap between germline ends came to 13 bases. CDR3 loop: CASSFRDRDSTDTQYF. The CDR3 bases are TGTGCCAGCAGCTTCAGAGACCGGGACAGCACAGATACGCAGTATTTT.

This clonotype was seen a few times. The J gene is TRBJ2-1, the V gene TRBV6-5, with unresolved D. V gave up 5 bases and J gave up 0 bases, with 5 bases separating them. This CDR3 region has 13 residues. Germline V gene data show CDR1 as MNHEY and CDR2 as SVGAGI. CDR3 DNA: TGTGCCAGCAGTAGGGCCTCCTACAATGAGCAGTTCTTC. Amino acid sequence: CASSRASYNEQFF.

This rearrangement joins TRBV6-6 to TRBJ2-5; D gene uncertain. The germline V gene has CDR1 MNHNY and CDR2 SVGAGI (reference sequence). CDR3 length equals 13 residues. V lost 6 bases, J lost 5 bases, and 13 bases lay in between. Written as DNA, the CDR3 is TGTGCCAGCAGGTATTGGCTCGGGGAGACCCAGTACTTC. This encodes CASRYWLGETQYF.

The chain combines TRBV7-3 with TRBJ2-1; D uncertain. The CDR3 covers 15 residues. Germline V CDR1 and CDR2: SGHTA, FQGTGA. Between the trimmed V and J ends, which lost 0 bases and 2 bases, there was a span of 8 bases. The CDR3 reads CASSLTPAPYNEQFF. CDR3 in DNA: TGTGCCAGCAGCTTAACGCCGGCTCCCTACAATGAGCAGTTCTTC. Based on the CDR3 plus reference TRBV7-3 and TRBJ2-1, the full variable domain is GAGVSQTPSNKVTEKGKYVELRCDPISGHTALYWYRQSLGQGPEFLIYFQGTGAADDSGLPNDRFFAVRPEGSVSTLKIQRTERGDSAVYLCASSLTPAPYNEQFFGPGTRLTVL.

The rearrangement uses TRBV7-9 and TRBJ1-1, with D perhaps TRBD1 (5 bases). This CDR3 comprises 13 residues. Germline V CDR1 and CDR2: SEHNR, FQNEAQ (reference sequence). V lost 1 base, J lost 7 bases, and 10 bases lay in between. CDR3 in DNA: TGTGCCAGCAGCTTAGGGGCCGACAGTGAAGCTTTCTTT. Protein sequence: CASSLGADSEAFF.

This chain joins TRBV4-1 and TRBJ1-6; D gene uncertain. The germline CDR1 and CDR2 sequences are MGHRA and YSYEKL. This CDR3 region has 14 residues. V was trimmed by 0 bases and J by 7 bases, leaving 7 bases between them. CDR3 amino acids: CASSQDDTNSPLHF. CDR3 DNA sequence: TGCGCCAGCAGCCAAGATGACACCAATTCACCCCTCCACTTT.

The chain employs TRBV29-1 and TRBJ2-3, with TRBD2 matching over 7 bases. With 1 base clipped from V and 0 bases from J, the junction kept 7 bases outside the gene matches. CDR3 length equals 16 residues. Germline V lookup: CDR1 SQVTM, CDR2 ANQGSEA. The CDR3 protein is CSVEGYRGVSTDTQYF. The CDR3 bases are TGCAGCGTTGAAGGCTACCGGGGGGTCAGCACAGATACGCAGTATTTT.

This clonotype has more than one count but fewer than ten. The gene calls are TRBV12-3 or TRBV12-4 and TRBJ2-1; 10 nucleotides match TRBD2. Trimming cost V 5 bases and J 3 bases; bases outside gene matches: 7. CDR3 length equals 16 residues. The DNA for the CDR3 is TGTGCCAGCAGTCCTCGGACTAGCGGCCTCTACAATGAGCAGTTCTTC. Translated, it gives CASSPRTSGLYNEQFF.

This chain joins TRBV20-1 and TRBJ2-7; possible D gene TRBD1, 6 bases. The end of the DNA is better explained by TRBJ2-5, so the J call may be wrong. This CDR3 contains 12 residues. Germline loops: CDR1 DFQATT, CDR2 SNEGSKA (reference sequence). The CDR3 DNA is TGCAGTGCTGGGACATACGGAGAGACCCAGTACTTC. It yields the protein CSAGTYGETQYF.

The chain joins TRBV4-1 to TRBJ1-6; no clear D. The germline V and J ends were trimmed by 1 base and 6 bases, with 10 bases remaining between them. CDR1 and CDR2 from the germline V gene are MGHRA and YSYEKL. This CDR3 has 15 residues. Here the CDR3 reads CASSQGTAANSPLHF. The CDR3 bases are TGCGCCAGCAGCCAAGGGACGGCCGCTAATTCACCCCTCCACTTT.

The sample holds many counts of this clonotype. The rearrangement uses TRBV12-3 or TRBV12-4 and TRBJ1-2; no firm D call. The CDR3 covers 13 residues. V lost 3 bases and J lost 4, with 9 bases in between. For the CDR3, the DNA is TGTGCCAGCAGTTTGACGGCGGGCTATGGCTACACCTTC. Protein product: CASSLTAGYGYTF.

This clonotype was counted a few times. The rearrangement uses TRBV5-5 and TRBJ2-3; 10 bases are a match to TRBD2. Germline assignment: CDR1 SGHKS and CDR2 YYEKEE (reference sequence). V gave up 5 bases and J gave up 4 bases; unmatched junction bases: 7. There are 15 residues in the CDR3. CDR3 residues: CASRLAGPPPDTQYF. The CDR3 DNA follows: TGTGCCAGCAGACTAGCGGGGCCCCCCCCAGATACGCAGTATTTT.

A few counts support this clonotype. The gene calls are TRBV7-2 and TRBJ1-2; the D is unclear. The germline gives CDR1 SGHTA, CDR2 FQGNSA. The CDR3 covers 13 residues. Trimming cost V 2 bases and J 6 bases, with 10 bases left between them. The CDR3 here is CASSLQPGDGYTF. CDR3 DNA: TGTGCCAGCAGCTTACAGCCGGGTGATGGCTACACCTTC.